This entry concerns a single T cell receptor (beta chain). Germline CDR1 reads MNHEY; CDR2 reads SVGAGI. This CDR3 contains 12 residues. V lost 6 bases and J 8 bases, leaving 10 bases between the germline ends. The sample originates from a study of blood T cell dynamics during melanoma immunotherapy. Assay used: immunoSEQ multiplex PCR; TCRdb lists only in-frame clones, some missing. The table includes roughly 16,000 clones, roughly 92% detected once. Time point defined: pre-treatment baseline. Response was assessed by RECIST 1.1 at 12 weeks, except a couple of rapid progressors. Prior systemic cancer therapy, immunosuppressant use and other active malignancies excluded patients.

The chain is built from TRBV6-5 and TRBJ2-2; maybe TRBD1 (6 bases). The clonotype originates from a human donor with melanoma. The sequenced sample was blood, obtained from a patient treated with checkpoint blockade. CDR3 nucleotide sequence: TGTGCCAGCAGCCAACAGGGAGGGGAGCTGTTTTTT. This codes for CASSQQGGELFF.